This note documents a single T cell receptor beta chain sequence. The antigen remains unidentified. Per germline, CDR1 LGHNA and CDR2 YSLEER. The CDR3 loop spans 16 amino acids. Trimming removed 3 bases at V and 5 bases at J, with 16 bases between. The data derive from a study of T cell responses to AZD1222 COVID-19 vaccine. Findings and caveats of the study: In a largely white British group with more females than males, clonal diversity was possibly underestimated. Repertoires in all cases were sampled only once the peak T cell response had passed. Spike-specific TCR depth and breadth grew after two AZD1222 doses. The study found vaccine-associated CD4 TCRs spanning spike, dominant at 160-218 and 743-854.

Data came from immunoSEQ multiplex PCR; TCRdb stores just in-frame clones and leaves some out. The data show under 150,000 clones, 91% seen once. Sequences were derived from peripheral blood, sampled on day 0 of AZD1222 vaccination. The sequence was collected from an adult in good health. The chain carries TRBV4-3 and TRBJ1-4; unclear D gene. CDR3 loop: CASSQEPGRRNEKLFF. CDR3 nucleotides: TGCGCCAGCAGCCAGGAACCCGGACGGAGAAATGAAAAACTGTTTTTT.